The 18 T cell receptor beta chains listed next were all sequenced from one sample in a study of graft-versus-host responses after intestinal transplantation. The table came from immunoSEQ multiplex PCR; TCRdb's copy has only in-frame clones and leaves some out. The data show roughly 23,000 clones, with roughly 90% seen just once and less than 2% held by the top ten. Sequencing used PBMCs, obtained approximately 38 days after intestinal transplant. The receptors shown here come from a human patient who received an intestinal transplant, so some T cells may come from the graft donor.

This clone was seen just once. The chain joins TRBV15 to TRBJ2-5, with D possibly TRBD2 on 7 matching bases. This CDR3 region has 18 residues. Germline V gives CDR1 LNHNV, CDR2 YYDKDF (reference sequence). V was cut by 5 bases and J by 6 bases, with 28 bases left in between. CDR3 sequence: CATSANRGGGPSWKTQYF. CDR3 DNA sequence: TGTGCCACCAGCGCCAACCGAGGGGGAGGGCCTAGTTGGAAGACCCAGTACTTC. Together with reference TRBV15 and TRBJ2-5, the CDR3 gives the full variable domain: DAMVIQNPRYQVTQFGKPVTLSCSQTLNHNVMYWYQQKSSQAPKLLFHYYDKDFNNEADTPDNFQSRRPNTSFCFLDIRSPGLGDTAMYLCATSANRGGGPSWKTQYFGPGTRLLVL.

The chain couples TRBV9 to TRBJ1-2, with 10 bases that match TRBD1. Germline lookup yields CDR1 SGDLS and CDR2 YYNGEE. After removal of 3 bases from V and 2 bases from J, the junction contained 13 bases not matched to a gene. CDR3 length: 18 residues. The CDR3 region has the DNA TGTGCCAGCAGCGGCGCCGGGACAGGGGTCTTGGGGAACTATGGCTACACCTTC. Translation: CASSGAGTGVLGNYGYTF. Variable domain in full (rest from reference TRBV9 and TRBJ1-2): DSGVTQTPKHLITATGQRVTLRCSPRSGDLSVYWYQQSLDQGLQFLIQYYNGEERAKGNILERFSAQQFPDLHSELNLSSLELGDSALYFCASSGAGTGVLGNYGYTFGSGTRLTVV.

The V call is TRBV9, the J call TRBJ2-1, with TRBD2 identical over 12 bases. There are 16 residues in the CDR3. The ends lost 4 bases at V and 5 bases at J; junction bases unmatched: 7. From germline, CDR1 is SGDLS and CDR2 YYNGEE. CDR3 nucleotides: TGTGCCAGCAGCTCCTCGACTAGCGGGAGTGACAATGAGCAGTTCTTC. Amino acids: CASSSSTSGSDNEQFF.

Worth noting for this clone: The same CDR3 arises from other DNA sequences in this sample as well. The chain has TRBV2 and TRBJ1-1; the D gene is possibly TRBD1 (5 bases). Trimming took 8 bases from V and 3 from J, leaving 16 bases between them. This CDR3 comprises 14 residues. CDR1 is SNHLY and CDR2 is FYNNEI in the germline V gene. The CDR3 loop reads CASLAWGGDTEAFF. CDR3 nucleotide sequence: TGTGCCAGCCTGGCGTGGGGGGGGGACACTGAAGCTTTCTTT.

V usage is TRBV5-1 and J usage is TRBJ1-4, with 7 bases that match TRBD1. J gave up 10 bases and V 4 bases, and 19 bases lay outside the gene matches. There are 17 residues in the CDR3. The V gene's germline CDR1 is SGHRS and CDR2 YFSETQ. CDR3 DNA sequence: TGCGCCAGCAGCCCCCGCAGGGGGTCGTCCGTCGTTGGAAAACTGTTTTTT. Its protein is CASSPRRGSSVVGKLFF.

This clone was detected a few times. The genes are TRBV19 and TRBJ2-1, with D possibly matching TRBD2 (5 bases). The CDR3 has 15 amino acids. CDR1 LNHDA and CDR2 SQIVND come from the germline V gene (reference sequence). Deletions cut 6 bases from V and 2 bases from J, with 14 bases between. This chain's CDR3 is CASSTPGLAYNEQFF. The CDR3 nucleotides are TGTGCCAGTAGCACACCGGGATTAGCCTACAATGAGCAGTTCTTC.

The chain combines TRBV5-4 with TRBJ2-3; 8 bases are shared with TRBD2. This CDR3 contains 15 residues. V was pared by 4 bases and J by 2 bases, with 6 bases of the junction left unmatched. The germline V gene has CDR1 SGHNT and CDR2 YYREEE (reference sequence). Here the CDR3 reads CASSAGTRVTDTQYF. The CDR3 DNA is TGTGCCAGCAGCGCCGGGACTAGGGTCACAGATACGCAGTATTTT.

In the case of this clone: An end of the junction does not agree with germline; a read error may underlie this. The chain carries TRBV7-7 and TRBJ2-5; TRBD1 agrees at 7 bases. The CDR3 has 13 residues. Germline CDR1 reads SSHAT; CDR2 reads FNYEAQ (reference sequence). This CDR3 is CASSRGGLETQYF. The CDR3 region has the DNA TGTGCTAGCAGCCGAGGGGGCCTCGAGACCCAGTACTTC. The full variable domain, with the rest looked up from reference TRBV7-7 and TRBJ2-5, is GAGVSQSPRYKVTKRGQDVTLRCDPISSHATLYWYQQALGQGPEFLTYFNYEAQPDKSGLPSDRFSAERPEGSISTLTIQRTEQRDSAMYRCASSRGGLETQYFGPGTRLLVL.

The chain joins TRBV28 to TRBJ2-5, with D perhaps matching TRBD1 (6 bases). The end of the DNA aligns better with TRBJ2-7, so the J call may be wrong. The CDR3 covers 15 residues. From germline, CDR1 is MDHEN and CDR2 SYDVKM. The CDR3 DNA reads TGTGCCAGCAGTTTATCGCTGGGGGCGGACTACGAGCAGTACTTC. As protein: CASSLSLGADYEQYF.

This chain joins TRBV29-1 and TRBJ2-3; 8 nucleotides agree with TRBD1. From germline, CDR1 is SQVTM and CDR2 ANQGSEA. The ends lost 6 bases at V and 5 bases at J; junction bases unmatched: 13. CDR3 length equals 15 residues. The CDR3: CSVVDRGLAGDTQYF. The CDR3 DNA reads TGCAGCGTCGTTGACAGGGGCCTAGCCGGAGATACGCAGTATTTT.

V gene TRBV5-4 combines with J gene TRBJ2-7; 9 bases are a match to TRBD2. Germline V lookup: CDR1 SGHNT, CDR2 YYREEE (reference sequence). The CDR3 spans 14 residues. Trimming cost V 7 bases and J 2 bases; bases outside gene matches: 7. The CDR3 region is CASGRGTSTYEQYF. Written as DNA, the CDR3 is TGTGCCAGCGGCCGTGGGACTAGCACCTACGAGCAGTACTTC.

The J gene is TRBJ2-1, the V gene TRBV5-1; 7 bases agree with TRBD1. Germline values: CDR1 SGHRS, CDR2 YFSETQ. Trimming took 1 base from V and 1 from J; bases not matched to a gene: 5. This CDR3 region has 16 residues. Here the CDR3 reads CASSLTGAVSYNEQFF. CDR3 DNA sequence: TGCGCCAGCAGCTTGACAGGGGCCGTTTCCTACAATGAGCAGTTCTTC. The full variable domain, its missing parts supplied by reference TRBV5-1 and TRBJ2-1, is KAGVTQTPRYLIKTRGQQVTLSCSPISGHRSVSWYQQTPGQGLQFLFEYFSETQRNKGNFPGRFSGRQFSNSRSEMNVSTLELGDSALYLCASSLTGAVSYNEQFFGPGTRLTVL.

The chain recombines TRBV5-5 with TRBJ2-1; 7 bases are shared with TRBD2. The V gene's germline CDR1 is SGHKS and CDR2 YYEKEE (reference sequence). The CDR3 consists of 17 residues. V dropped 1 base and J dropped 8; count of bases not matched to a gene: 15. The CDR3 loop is CASSLRLSGLRRDEQFF. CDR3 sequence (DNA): TGTGCCAGCAGCTTGCGGCTTAGCGGGCTGCGGAGAGATGAGCAGTTCTTC.

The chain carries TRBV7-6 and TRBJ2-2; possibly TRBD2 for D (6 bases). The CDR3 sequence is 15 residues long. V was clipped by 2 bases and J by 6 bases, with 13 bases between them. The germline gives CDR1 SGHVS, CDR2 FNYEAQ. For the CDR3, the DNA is TGTGCCAGCAGCTTAATTGGGGGGTTACCCGGGGAGCTGTTTTTT. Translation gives CASSLIGGLPGELFF.

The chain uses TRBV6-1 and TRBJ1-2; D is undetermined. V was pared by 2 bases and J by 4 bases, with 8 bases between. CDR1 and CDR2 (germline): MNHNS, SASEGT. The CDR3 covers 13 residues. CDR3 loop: CASSELQSYGYTF. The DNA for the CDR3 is TGTGCCAGCAGTGAATTACAGAGCTATGGCTACACCTTC.

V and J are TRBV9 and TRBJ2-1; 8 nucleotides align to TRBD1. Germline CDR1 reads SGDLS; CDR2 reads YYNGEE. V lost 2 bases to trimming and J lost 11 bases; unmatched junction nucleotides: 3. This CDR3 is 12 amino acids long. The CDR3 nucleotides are TGTGCCAGCAGCGTCTCAGGGGGCAAGCAGTTCTTC. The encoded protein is CASSVSGGKQFF. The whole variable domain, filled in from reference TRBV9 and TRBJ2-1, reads DSGVTQTPKHLITATGQRVTLRCSPRSGDLSVYWYQQSLDQGLQFLIQYYNGEERAKGNILERFSAQQFPDLHSELNLSSLELGDSALYFCASSVSGGKQFFGPGTRLTVL.

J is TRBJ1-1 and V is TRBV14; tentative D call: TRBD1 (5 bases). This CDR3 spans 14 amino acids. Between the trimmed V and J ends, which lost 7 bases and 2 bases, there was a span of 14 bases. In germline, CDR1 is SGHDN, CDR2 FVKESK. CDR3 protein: CASKRKGYNTEAFF. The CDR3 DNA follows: TGTGCCAGCAAGAGAAAGGGGTACAACACTGAAGCTTTCTTT.

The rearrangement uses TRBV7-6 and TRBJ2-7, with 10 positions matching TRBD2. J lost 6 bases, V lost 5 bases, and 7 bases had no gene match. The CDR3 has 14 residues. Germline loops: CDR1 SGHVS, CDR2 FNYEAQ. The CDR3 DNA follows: TGTGCCAGCAGCATGGAAGTAGCGGGAGGCGAGCAGTACTTC. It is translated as CASSMEVAGGEQYF.